This section outlines one T cell receptor beta chain sequence together with its context. This sample was taken from a study of blood T cell repertoires in COVID-19. Study in general: The samples span acute and convalescent COVID-19 from the United States, Italy and Spain. PBMCs, B-cell-depleted T cells, or T cells were the source of the cDNA or gDNA that made up the material.

Per the study methods: Using reference gene primer amplification, nucleated cell counts were estimated. Measured with immunoSEQ multiplex PCR; TCRdb has only the in-frame clones, and not every one. D and trimming come from the DNA, and the V and J calls and clone size come from that table. The data show about 34,000 clones, roughly 73% seen once. The TCR comes from an older man with active or convalescent COVID-19. The sample taken for sequencing was peripheral blood.

Written as DNA, the CDR3 is TGTGCCAGCAGCAAGCGGACAGCCACCGGGGAGCTGTTTTTT. Its protein is CASSKRTATGELFF. The V call is TRBV11-3, the J call TRBJ2-2; the D gene is possibly TRBD1 (6 bases). Trimming shortened V by 5 bases and J by 4 bases, and 11 bases separated the two germline ends. CDR3 length: 14 residues. Germline V gene lookup returns CDR1 SGHNT and CDR2 YENEEA. Complete variable domain (other parts from reference TRBV11-3 and TRBJ2-2): EAGVVQSPRYKIIEKKQPVAFWCNPISGHNTLYWYLQNLGQGPELLIRYENEEAVDDSQLPKDRFSAERLKGVDSTLKIQPAELGDSAVYLCASSKRTATGELFFGEGSRLTVL.